The T cell receptor beta chain under discussion was sequenced for a study of cytomegalovirus exposure and HLA in healthy donors (dated by TCRdb to the late 2010s). Study-wide context: In an earlier analysis of fewer than 750 of the donors, 250 to 300 Gb of sequence data and 90 million to 120 million unique TCR beta sequences from some 170 million T cells were reported. Roughly 300 gigabases of sequencing data and 70 million to 100 million unique TCR sequences were included in an early release covering around 650 HLA-typed donors. Of the 300 to 500 genotyped donors, less than 90% were placed in the genetic ancestry cluster associated with self-reported Caucasian donors. The aim of the study was to test whether cataloging public T cell receptors could identify signatures of past pathogen exposure. The T cell repertoires of 666 subjects were profiled by immunosequencing and related to cytomegalovirus serostatus. In addition to the first cohort of several hundred subjects, a separate validation cohort of 120 different subjects was used. High-throughput TCR immunosequencing, statistical association of individual TCRs with disease status, and machine learning were combined to predict cytomegalovirus infection status. A later analysis re-analyzed previously published TCR beta repertoires from roughly 690 donors and added high-resolution HLA genotyping to study TCR occurrence patterns. Rather than using new phenotypic data, the later analysis identified candidate immune exposures from TCR beta sequences and from how often those sequences occurred across donors. To decide whether each TCR beta V gene segment behaved as functional or pseudogenic, an earlier analysis of fewer than 750 of the donors relied on high-throughput TCR beta sequencing. Donor age, sex, ethnicity and CMV serostatus were compiled alongside the repertoire data. In a later genetic analysis, genome-wide SNP genotypes for about 55% of the roughly 670 donors were used, and that subset was treated as a discovery cohort. All discovery cohort repertoires had been generated using a single sequencing platform. Class I and class II HLA loci were covered by the typing at four-digit resolution. The number of typed donors differed by locus: about 620-640 for A, B, C, DRB1 and DQB1; approximately 530 for DQA1; 606 for DPA1; and 400 to 480 for DPB1. Because of strong linkage in the cohort, five DR-DQ haplotypes were treated as single units for association and clustering. Among some 410 genotyped donors of the cohort, an average of around 250,000 unique TCR beta nucleotide sequences was sequenced per donor, of which 15% to 20% were non-productive.

The cohort was made up of hundreds of healthy bone marrow donors. All cohort members were sampled while nominally healthy, although unrecorded immune exposures were likely present. The donor tested CMV seronegative, placing the donor among the 300 to 400 seronegative members of the cohort. A peripheral blood sample was collected from each donor, and TCR beta sequencing was performed on peripheral blood mononuclear cells. Genomic DNA extraction from the blood cell samples was performed with the Qiagen DNeasy Blood Extraction Kit. To note about this clone: This receptor's antigen is unknown. No quality values exist for individual bases; no much larger clone is one base distant.

The junction carries 9 bases between V and J, which are trimmed by 3 bases and 7 bases respectively. The CDR3 has 13 amino acids, counting the end cysteine and phenylalanine. This entry keeps only the CDR3 DNA: 39 bases, framed from base 1. The germline V gene (reference sequence) supplies CDR1 SEHNR and CDR2 FQNEAQ. Broad study findings and their caveats: In a later analysis, most CMV-associated TCR beta chains were found to appear HLA-restricted, with HLA associations seemingly driven largely by CMV exposure. Cytomegalovirus status was reported to be diagnosed by the classifier with high specificity and sensitivity in both the original and validation cohorts. It was suggested by the authors that the approach could potentially be generalized to other disease states and immunological phenotypes. Most TCR sequences were seen in very few donors, while some public TCRs were found in many individuals. Specific HLA alleles were associated with 15,000 to 20,000 TCR beta sequences at a false discovery rate of 0.05 in a later analysis. Assigning TCR associations to individual alleles was difficult when HLA alleles, especially DR and DQ, strongly co-occurred. According to a later analysis, parvovirus B19, influenza, CMV and Epstein-Barr virus appeared linked to several top co-occurrence clusters. An earlier analysis of approximately 540 of the donors showed that most TCR beta V segments appeared in productive rearrangements either about 90% or about 30% of the time, which broadly matched IMGT annotations. A later analysis found that TCR association rates varied across HLA loci, with DRB1 alleles showing the most associated TCRs and HLA-C alleles the fewest. Correlated functional status among segregating V segments might reflect linkage disequilibrium, but an unknown experimental factor could not be ruled out. The 87-base-pair reads could not distinguish some IMGT-functional V segments, including TRBV6-2 and TRBV6-3, so those segments were excluded. For the cohort, immune exposure information was limited to CMV serostatus. HLA typing was unavailable for some donors at each locus, so association tests used only the typed subset. Presence/absence analyses assumed roughly uniform sequencing depth across donors, an assumption that may not hold. In this cohort, only TCR beta chains were sequenced, and detectable features were limited by the absence of alpha or paired-chain data. V-gene and J-gene trimming of TCR beta chains was associated with a missense DCLRE1C variant in a later genetic analysis, and the association was replicated in an independent cohort. In a later genetic analysis, fewer N-insertions in productive TCRs were reported among donors in an Asian-associated ancestry cluster than the roughly 700-donor mean. A cluster of highly shared sequence variants was judged likely to be a technical artifact of the sequencing pipeline. A later analysis found that HLA-associated TCR beta chains were more clonally expanded and had lower generation probabilities than equally common non-associated chains. A further reported finding was that TCR beta sequences accurately predicted the HLA-A and HLA-B alleles for most subjects in the first cohort. Because counts were too low, about 18 rarely observed V segments, including chromosome 9 orphons, were excluded from the earlier analysis of some 540 of the donors. In the study, 150 to 200 TCR beta chains were listed as associated with cytomegalovirus. In vitro tests confirmed that a few of the cytomegalovirus-associated TCR beta chains recognize cytomegalovirus antigens.

The library was prepared using the immunoSEQ multiplex PCR assay. For the multiplex PCR, a mixture combining 60 forward primers for TCR Vbeta segments and 13 reverse primers for TCR Jbeta segments was used. The CDR3 region of rearranged TCR beta genes was amplified from genomic DNA by a multiplex PCR assay. The Illumina HiSeq System was used to sequence the amplified TCR beta libraries as 87-base-pair reads. The original pipeline was this. A later analysis tallied 75 million to 95 million unique TCR beta chains across the approximately 670 repertoires, and approximately 12 million of those chains were shared by two or more donors. To remove PCR and sequencing errors, raw reads were error-corrected and collapsed into unique sequences using a nearest-neighbor algorithm that merged closely related sequences. Alignment of CDR3 sequences to IMGT reference sequences was used to assign V, D and J gene segments. For a sequence to be retained, a match of at least six nucleotides was required to both a V gene segment and a J gene segment. A rearrangement was called productive if the CDR3 had no stop codons and remained in frame with V and J, and every other rearrangement was called non-productive. Following IMGT convention, CDR3 was defined as the stretch from the second conserved V-encoded cysteine up to the conserved J-encoded phenylalanine. Sequences without an unambiguous match to a single V gene segment were excluded from the earlier analysis of several hundred of the donors. In an earlier analysis of roughly 500 of the donors, V segments were called functional above 56.7% productive rearrangements and were called segregating when the between-donor standard deviation exceeded 5%. A statistical classification framework was built for diagnosing cytomegalovirus status from the catalog of TCR beta chain sequences. A later analysis assigned V and J genes by comparing TCR nucleotide sequences with IMGT/GENE-DB human TR gene sequences. The TCRdist pipeline was used in a later analysis to assign CDR3 sequences and most-parsimonious VDJ recombination scenarios. In a later analysis, every TCR beta chain was defined by the combination of its CDR3 amino acid sequence and its V-gene family, and reads without a unique V-gene family were dropped. As a way to deal with suspected cross-contamination and a sequencing artifact, a later analysis dropped under 600 nucleotide sequences that were highly shared and had low generation probability. In a later analysis, a clonal expansion index for each public chain was calculated from normalized within-repertoire ranks of inferred template counts. In a later analysis, generation probabilities were computed using a VDJ recombination model fitted to out-of-frame rearrangements, and the results were checked against IGoR. In a later analysis, TCR-TCR, TCR-HLA and TCR-CMV co-occurrence was scored with hypergeometric tests, and a repertoire-size bias correction was applied to TCR pairs. In a later analysis, false discovery rates were estimated by permuting HLA or CMV assignments 20 times. In a later analysis, co-occurring TCRs were grouped using DBSCAN, with TCRdist sequence similarity added in when clustering inside HLA-allele-positive subsets. Co-occurrence clustering excluded repertoires with fewer than 30,000 or more than 120,000 public chains, plus five with anomalous nucleotide sharing. TCRdb mirrors the immuneACCESS table, restricted to in-frame sequences. Some clones are absent from its copies; in checked studies, under half trace to an unresolved V gene, and the reason for the others is unknown. V, J and clone size were drawn from that table, and D and trimming were deduced from the DNA. The sample data list 95,000 to 100,000 clones, and less than 80% of these were observed just once. The top ten hold about 2% of the sample.

The source of this sequence is a man between 35 and 55 years old in good health and CMV-seronegative. This chain is built from TRBV7-9 and TRBJ2-2, with a tentative D gene TRBD1 over 6 matching bases. Sequencing was carried out using PBMCs. This receptor carries the CDR3 CASSFSGDGELFF. The nucleotides are TGTGCCAGCAGCTTTTCAGGGGACGGGGAGCTGTTTTTT.